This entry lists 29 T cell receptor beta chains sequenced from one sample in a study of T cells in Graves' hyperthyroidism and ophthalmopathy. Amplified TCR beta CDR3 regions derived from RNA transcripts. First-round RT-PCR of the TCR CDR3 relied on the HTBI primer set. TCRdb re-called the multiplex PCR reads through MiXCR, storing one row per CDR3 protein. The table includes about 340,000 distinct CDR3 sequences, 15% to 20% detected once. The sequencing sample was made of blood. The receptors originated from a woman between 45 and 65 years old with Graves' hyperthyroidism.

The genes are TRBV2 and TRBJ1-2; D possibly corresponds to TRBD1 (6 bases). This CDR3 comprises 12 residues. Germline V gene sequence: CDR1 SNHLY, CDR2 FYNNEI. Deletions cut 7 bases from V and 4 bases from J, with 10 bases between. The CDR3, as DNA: TGTGCCAGCACCCTGGGGGCCTATGGCTACACCTTC. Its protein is CASTLGAYGYTF.

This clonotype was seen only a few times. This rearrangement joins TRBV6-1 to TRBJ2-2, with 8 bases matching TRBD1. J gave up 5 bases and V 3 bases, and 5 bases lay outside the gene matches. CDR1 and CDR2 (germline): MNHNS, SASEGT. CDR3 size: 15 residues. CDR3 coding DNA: TGTGCCAGCAGTGACCCAGGGGGCGCAACCGGGGAGCTGTTTTTT. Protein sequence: CASSDPGGATGELFF.

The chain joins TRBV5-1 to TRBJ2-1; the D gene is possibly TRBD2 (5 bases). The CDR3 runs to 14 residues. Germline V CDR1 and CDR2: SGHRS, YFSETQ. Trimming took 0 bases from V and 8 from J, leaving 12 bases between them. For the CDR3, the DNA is TGCGCCAGCAGCTTGGAAGCGGTTTTAGATGAGCAGTTCTTC. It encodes CASSLEAVLDEQFF. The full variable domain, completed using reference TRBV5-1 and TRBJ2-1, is KAGVTQTPRYLIKTRGQQVTLSCSPISGHRSVSWYQQTPGQGLQFLFEYFSETQRNKGNFPGRFSGRQFSNSRSEMNVSTLELGDSALYLCASSLEAVLDEQFFGPGTRLTVL.

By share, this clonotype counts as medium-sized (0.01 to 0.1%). The CDR3 here is CASSLINTDTQYF. In nucleotides, the CDR3 is TGTGCCAGCAGTTTAATTAACACAGATACGCAGTATTTT. The chain has TRBV28 and TRBJ2-3; D unclear. Germline lookup yields CDR1 MDHEN and CDR2 SYDVKM. This CDR3 comprises 13 residues. V was clipped by 2 bases and J by 2 bases, with 5 bases between them.

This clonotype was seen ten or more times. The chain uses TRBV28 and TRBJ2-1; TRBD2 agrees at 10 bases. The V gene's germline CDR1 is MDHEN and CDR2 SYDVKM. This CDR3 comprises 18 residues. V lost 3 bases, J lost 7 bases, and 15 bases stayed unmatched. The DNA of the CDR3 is TGTGCCAGCAGTTTTTCACTCGGGCGGTCTAGCGGGAGTAATGAGCAGTTCTTC. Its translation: CASSFSLGRSSGSNEQFF.

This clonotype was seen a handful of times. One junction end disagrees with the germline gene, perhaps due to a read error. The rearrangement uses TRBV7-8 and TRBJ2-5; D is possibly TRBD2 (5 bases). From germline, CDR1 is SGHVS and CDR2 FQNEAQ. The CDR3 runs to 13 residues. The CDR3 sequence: CAMTRLTQETQYF. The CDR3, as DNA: TGTGCCATGACGCGACTAACCCAAGAAACCCAGTACTTC.

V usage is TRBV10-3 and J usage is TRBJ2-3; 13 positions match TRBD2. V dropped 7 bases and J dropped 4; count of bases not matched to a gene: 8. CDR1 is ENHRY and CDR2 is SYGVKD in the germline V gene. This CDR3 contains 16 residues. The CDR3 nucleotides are TGTGCCATCAAGGCAGGGACTAGCGGGGAGTCAGATACGCAGTATTTT. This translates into CAIKAGTSGESDTQYF.

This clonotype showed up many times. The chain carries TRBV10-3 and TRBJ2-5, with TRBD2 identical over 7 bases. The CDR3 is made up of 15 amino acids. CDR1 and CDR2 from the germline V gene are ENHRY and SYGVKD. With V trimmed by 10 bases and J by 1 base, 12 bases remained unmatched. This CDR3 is CATLGARGTQETQYF. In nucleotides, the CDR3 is TGTGCCACCCTCGGGGCGCGGGGGACCCAAGAGACCCAGTACTTC.

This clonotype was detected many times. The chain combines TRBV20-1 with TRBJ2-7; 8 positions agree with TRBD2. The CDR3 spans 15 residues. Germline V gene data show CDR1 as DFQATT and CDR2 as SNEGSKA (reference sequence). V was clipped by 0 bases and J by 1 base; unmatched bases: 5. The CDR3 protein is CSAREIAGRSYEQYF. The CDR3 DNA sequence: TGCAGTGCTAGAGAAATAGCGGGAAGATCCTACGAGCAGTACTTC.

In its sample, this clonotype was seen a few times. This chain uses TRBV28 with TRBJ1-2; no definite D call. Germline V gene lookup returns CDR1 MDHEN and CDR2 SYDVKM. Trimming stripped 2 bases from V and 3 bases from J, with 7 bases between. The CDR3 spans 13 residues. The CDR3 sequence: CASSLPTDYGYTF. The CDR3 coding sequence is TGTGCCAGCAGTTTACCCACAGACTATGGCTACACCTTC.

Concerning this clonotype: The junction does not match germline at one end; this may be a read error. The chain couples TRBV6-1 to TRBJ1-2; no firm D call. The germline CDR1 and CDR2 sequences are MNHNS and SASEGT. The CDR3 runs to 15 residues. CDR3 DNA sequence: TGCGCCAGCAGCCAAGATATCGGGGTTGTCTATGGCTACACCTTC. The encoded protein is CASSQDIGVVYGYTF.

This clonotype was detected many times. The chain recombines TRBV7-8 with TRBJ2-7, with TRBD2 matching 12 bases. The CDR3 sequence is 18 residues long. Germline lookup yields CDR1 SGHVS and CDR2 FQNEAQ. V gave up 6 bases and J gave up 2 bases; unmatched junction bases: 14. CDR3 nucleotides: TGTGCCAGCAGACAACGGGAGGGACTAGCGGGTGAGCCCTACGAGCAGTACTTC. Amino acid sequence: CASRQREGLAGEPYEQYF.

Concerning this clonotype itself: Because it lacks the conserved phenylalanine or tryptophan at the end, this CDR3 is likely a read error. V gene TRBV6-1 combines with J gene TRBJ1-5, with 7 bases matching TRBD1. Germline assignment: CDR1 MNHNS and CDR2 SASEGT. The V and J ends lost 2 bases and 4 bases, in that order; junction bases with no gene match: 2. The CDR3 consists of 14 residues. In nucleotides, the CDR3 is TGTGCCAGCAGTGAATCGACAGGGAATCAGCCCCAGCATCTT. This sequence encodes CASSESTGNQPQHL.

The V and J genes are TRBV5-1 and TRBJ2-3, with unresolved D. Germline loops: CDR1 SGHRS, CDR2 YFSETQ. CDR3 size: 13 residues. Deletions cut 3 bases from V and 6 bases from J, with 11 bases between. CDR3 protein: CASSSNHGDTQYF. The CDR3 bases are TGCGCCAGCAGCTCCAACCACGGGGATACGCAGTATTTT.

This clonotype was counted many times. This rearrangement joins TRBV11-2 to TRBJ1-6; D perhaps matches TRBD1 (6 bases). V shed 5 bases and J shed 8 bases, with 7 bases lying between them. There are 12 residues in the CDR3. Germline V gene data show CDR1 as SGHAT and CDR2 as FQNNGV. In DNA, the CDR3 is TGTGCCAGCAGCCACAGGGATTCACCCCTCCACTTT. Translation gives CASSHRDSPLHF.

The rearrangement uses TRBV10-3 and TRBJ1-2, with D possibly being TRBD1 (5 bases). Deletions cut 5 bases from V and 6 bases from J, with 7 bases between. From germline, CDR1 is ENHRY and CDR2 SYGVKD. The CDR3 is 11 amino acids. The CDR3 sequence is CAISFRDGYTF. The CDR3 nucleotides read TGTGCCATCAGTTTCAGGGATGGCTACACCTTC.

CDR3 DNA: TGTGCCAGCAGCCCCAGCGGGTCGTCCCACAATGAGCAGTTCTTC. Its protein product is CASSPSGSSHNEQFF. J is TRBJ2-1 and V is TRBV11-2; D is possibly TRBD2 (6 bases). Germline V gives CDR1 SGHAT, CDR2 FQNNGV. V lost 5 bases to trimming and J lost 5 bases, with 16 bases between them. The CDR3 runs to 15 residues.

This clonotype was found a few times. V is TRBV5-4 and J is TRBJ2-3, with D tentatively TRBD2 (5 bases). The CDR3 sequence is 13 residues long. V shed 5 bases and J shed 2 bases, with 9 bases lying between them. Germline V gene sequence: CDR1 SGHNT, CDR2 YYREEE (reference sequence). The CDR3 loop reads CASRGSATDTQYF. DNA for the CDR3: TGTGCCAGCAGGGGTAGCGCCACAGATACGCAGTATTTT.

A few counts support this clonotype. CDR3 nucleotide sequence: TGTGCCAGTAGTATCGGACAGGGGACCGGATTGGACACTGAAGCTTTCTTT. This translates into CASSIGQGTGLDTEAFF. The J gene is TRBJ1-1, the V gene TRBV19; 9 bases fit TRBD1. The CDR3 sequence is 17 residues long. J was trimmed by 3 bases and V by 3 bases; bases with no gene match: 11. Germline V gene sequence: CDR1 LNHDA, CDR2 SQIVND (reference sequence).

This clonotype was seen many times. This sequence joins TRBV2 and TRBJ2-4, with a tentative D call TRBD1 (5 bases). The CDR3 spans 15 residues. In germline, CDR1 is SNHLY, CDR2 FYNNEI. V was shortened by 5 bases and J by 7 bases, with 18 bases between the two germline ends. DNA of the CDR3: TGTGCCAGCAGTTTGGATCCAGGGCCGGGCAACATTCAGTACTTC. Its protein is CASSLDPGPGNIQYF.

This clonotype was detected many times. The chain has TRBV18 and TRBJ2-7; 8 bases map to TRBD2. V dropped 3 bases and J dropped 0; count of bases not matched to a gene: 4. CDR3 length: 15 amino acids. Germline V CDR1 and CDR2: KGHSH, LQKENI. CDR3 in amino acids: CASSPPGTSSYEQYF. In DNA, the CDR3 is TGTGCCAGCTCACCTCCCGGGACTAGCTCCTACGAGCAGTACTTC.

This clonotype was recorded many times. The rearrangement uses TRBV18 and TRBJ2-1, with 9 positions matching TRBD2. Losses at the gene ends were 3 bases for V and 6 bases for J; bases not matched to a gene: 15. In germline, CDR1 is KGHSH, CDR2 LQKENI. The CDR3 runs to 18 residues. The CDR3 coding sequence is TGTGCCAGCTCACCGAGGGCCGGAGCCGCGGGAGGGCCCAATGAGCAGTTCTTC. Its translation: CASSPRAGAAGGPNEQFF.

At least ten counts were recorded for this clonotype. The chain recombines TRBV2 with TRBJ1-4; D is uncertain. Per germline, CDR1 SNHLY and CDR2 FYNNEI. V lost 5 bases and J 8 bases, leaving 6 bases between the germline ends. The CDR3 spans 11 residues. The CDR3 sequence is CASSYGEKLFF. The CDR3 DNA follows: TGTGCCAGCAGTTACGGCGAAAAACTGTTTTTT.

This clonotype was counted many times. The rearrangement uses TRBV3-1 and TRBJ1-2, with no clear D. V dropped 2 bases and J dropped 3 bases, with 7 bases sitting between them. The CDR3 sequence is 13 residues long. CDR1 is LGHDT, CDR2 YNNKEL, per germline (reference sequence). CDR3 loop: CASSQSRDYGYTF. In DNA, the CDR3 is TGTGCCAGCAGCCAATCGAGGGACTATGGCTACACCTTC.

The DNA of the CDR3 is TGTGCCAGCAGTACCGCTGGTGGCTACACCTTC. The encoded protein is CASSTAGGYTF. The chain links TRBV6-1 to TRBJ1-2; no firm D call. The V gene's germline CDR1 is MNHNS and CDR2 SASEGT. The length of the CDR3 is 11 residues. Trimming removed 5 bases at V and 7 bases at J, with 8 bases between.

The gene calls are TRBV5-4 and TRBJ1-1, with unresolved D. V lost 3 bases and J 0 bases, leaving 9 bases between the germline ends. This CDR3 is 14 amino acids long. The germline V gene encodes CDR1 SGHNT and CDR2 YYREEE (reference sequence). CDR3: CASSSPQMNTEAFF. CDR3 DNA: TGTGCCAGCAGCTCCCCTCAGATGAACACTGAAGCTTTCTTT.

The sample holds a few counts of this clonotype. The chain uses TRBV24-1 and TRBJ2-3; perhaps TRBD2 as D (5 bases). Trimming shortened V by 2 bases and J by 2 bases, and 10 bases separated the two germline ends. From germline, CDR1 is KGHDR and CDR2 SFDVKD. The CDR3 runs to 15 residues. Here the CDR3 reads CATSDSDLHTDTQYF. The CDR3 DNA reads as TGTGCCACCAGTGATTCGGACTTGCACACAGATACGCAGTATTTT.

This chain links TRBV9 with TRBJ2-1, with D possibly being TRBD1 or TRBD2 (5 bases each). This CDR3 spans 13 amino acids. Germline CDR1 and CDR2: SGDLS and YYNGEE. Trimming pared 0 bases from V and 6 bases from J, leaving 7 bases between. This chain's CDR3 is CASSVGDGNEQFF. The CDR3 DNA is TGTGCCAGCAGCGTAGGGGACGGCAATGAGCAGTTCTTC. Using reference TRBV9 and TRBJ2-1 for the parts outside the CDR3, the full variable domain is DSGVTQTPKHLITATGQRVTLRCSPRSGDLSVYWYQQSLDQGLQFLIQYYNGEERAKGNILERFSAQQFPDLHSELNLSSLELGDSALYFCASSVGDGNEQFFGPGTRLTVL.

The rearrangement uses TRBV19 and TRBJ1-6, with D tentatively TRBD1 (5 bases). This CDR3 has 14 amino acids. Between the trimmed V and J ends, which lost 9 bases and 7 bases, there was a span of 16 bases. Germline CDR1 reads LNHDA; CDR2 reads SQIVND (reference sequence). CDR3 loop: CASSPGPSNSPLHF. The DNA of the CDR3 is TGTGCCAGCTCACCGGGACCGTCGAATTCACCCCTCCACTTT.